This T cell receptor (beta chain) was sequenced in a study of T cell responses to AZD1222 COVID-19 vaccine. Study-level points and caveats: Two doses of AZD1222 preceded a rise in Spike-specific TCR breadth and depth.

On this clone: Its antigen is undetermined.

Clones were sequenced by immunoSEQ multiplex PCR, and TCRdb holds only the in-frame ones, with some missing. Among approximately 120,000 clones listed, roughly nine tenths were seen once. Germline-derived CDR1 and CDR2 are SGDLS and YYNGEE. The CDR3 sequence is 14 residues long. The junction had 2 bases not matched to a gene; V was cut back by 0 bases and J by 4 bases. The sample in question was peripheral blood, obtained 28 days after the second AZD1222 dose. This TCR came from an adult who received the AZD1222 COVID-19 vaccine. This chain joins TRBV9 and TRBJ1-2; 8 bases are a match to TRBD1. For the CDR3, the DNA is TGTGCCAGCAGCGTAGAGGGACAGGCCTATGGCTACACCTTC. This codes for CASSVEGQAYGYTF.